The present T cell receptor (beta chain) was sequenced within a study of beta chain features in type 1 diabetes. Trimming removed 5 bases from V and 8 bases from J, with 12 bases in between. The germline V gene has CDR1 SEHNR and CDR2 FQNEAQ (reference sequence). This CDR3 is built from 12 residues. Study findings and constraints: In comparison with healthy donors, patients had naive, central memory and Treg TCRB repertoires that appeared more similar. Shorter TCRB CDR3s, moderately but significantly so, were found in Type 1 diabetes patients in all four CD4+ subsets.

Of note for this clone: Its antigen is unknown.

Expressed TCRB transcripts got sequenced, as all isolated RNA was reverse transcribed. An average about 3.6 million reads came from naive, central memory and regulatory T cell samples. Clones were sequenced by immunoSEQ multiplex PCR, and TCRdb holds only the in-frame ones, with some missing. The repertoire holds hundreds of thousands of clones, with about an eighth as singletons. Sequenced input: naive CD4+ T cells from blood. The sequence derives from a man aged 18-30 years with type 1 diabetes. The V gene is TRBV7-9, the J gene TRBJ1-2; D not certain. This CDR3 reads CASSLLQLGYTF. The CDR3 DNA is TGTGCCAGCAGCCTCCTGCAATTGGGCTACACCTTC.